One and the same sample provided the 22 T cell receptor beta chains below, sequenced in a study of regulatory T cells in long-lasting Graves disease (dated by TCRdb to the early 2020s). Explained via the paper, the time point label denotes: newly diagnosed GD, antithyroid drugs for less than 3 months. For both TCR sequencing and RNA sequencing, RNA was extracted from PBMCs using TRIzol. Libraries were constructed by multiplex PCR. TCRdb lists the instrument as Illumina HiSeq 4000. iRepertoire HTBI primers and Arm-PCR amplification of CDR3 regions were used to construct TCR beta libraries. In TCRdb, the public reads were trimmed at Q25 with fastp and aligned with MiXCR, with productive beta chains retained. All rows with the same CDR3 protein become a single entry with the most common DNA and genes. Here the sample has 500,000 or so distinct CDR3 sequences; roughly a sixth occur a single time. Of the sample, just under 25% is held by the ten largest clones.

The sample was also reused in another study, on T cells in Graves' hyperthyroidism and ophthalmopathy.

This sample comprised peripheral blood mononuclear cells (PBMCs), obtained at new diagnosis, from a patient treated with antithyroid drugs. The origin of the receptors is a woman aged 35 to 59 with Graves disease. Donor details come from another sample of the same person, matched by shared clones.

There are many counts of this clonotype. V usage is TRBV7-8 and J usage is TRBJ2-3; 9 bases fit TRBD2. Per germline, CDR1 SGHVS and CDR2 FQNEAQ. V trimming: 5 bases; J trimming: 4 bases; junction bases outside the gene matches: 13. The CDR3 loop spans 17 amino acids. CDR3 bases: TGTGCCAGCAGCCCAGTATTTGGCGGGGGGGCTGCAGATACGCAGTATTTT. Its translation: CASSPVFGGGAADTQYF.

This clonotype was detected only a few times. The rearrangement links TRBV29-1 to TRBJ2-5; 9 positions agree with TRBD2. Germline V CDR1 and CDR2: SQVTM, ANQGSEA. The CDR3 extends over 15 amino acids. The junction had 9 bases not matched to a gene; V was cut back by 6 bases and J by 1 base. DNA of the CDR3: TGCAGCGTGGGTAGAGCGGGGGGCCCCCAAGAGACCCAGTACTTC. Protein: CSVGRAGGPQETQYF.

The sample holds one count of this clonotype. The J gene is TRBJ2-7, the V gene TRBV28, with 10 bases fitting TRBD2. Looked up from germline, CDR1 is MDHEN and CDR2 is SYDVKM. Trimming at V came to 4 bases and at J to 2 bases, leaving 14 bases not matched to a gene. The length of the CDR3 is 18 residues. In nucleotides, the CDR3 is TGTGCCAGCAGTTCGGCGACTAGCGGGCCCCAAATCCCCTACGAGCAGTACTTC. Protein: CASSSATSGPQIPYEQYF.

Ten or more counts support this clonotype. The V gene is TRBV7-2, the J gene TRBJ2-1; D is possibly TRBD2 (7 bases). Germline V gene lookup returns CDR1 SGHTA and CDR2 FQGNSA. CDR3 length: 14 amino acids. The germline V and J ends were trimmed by 7 bases and 9 bases, with 19 bases remaining between them. The CDR3 coding sequence is TGTGCCAGCACCCACCCCCGGGGGGCCGTTGAGCAGTTCTTC. Amino acid sequence: CASTHPRGAVEQFF.

This clonotype was recorded many times. V gene TRBV10-2 combines with J gene TRBJ1-1; no clear D gene. Trimming took off 9 bases at V and 1 base at J, with 12 bases between the two ends. From germline, CDR1 is WSHSY and CDR2 SAAADI. This CDR3 has 13 amino acids. The DNA of the CDR3 is TGCGCCAGAAGGACGTCAACGAACACTGAAGCTTTCTTT. Protein: CARRTSTNTEAFF.

About this clonotype: This probably arose from a read error, given a far larger clone one base away. The V and J genes are TRBV6-1 and TRBJ1-1; no clear D gene. CDR1 is MNHNS, CDR2 SASEGT, per germline. This CDR3 is built from 14 residues. The chain's CDR3 is CASSQAADSTEASF. CDR3 sequence (DNA): TGTGCCAGCAGCCAAGCGGCTGATTCCACTGAAGCTTCCTTT.

This clonotype was recorded only once. V gene TRBV7-9 combines with J gene TRBJ2-2; D gene unclear. This CDR3 spans 14 amino acids. Germline CDR1 reads SEHNR; CDR2 reads FQNEAQ (reference sequence). Trimming stripped 5 bases from V and 1 base from J, with 8 bases between. The CDR3 sequence: CASSVTLNTGELFF. The CDR3 DNA sequence: TGTGCCAGCAGCGTAACCTTGAACACCGGGGAGCTGTTTTTT.

This clonotype was counted many times. The rearrangement links TRBV12-3 or TRBV12-4 to TRBJ2-7; tentatively, D is TRBD1 (6 bases). The V and J ends lost 7 bases and 0 bases respectively, with 16 bases between them. The CDR3 is 15 residues long. CDR3 residues: CASTFRSGASYEQYF. In nucleotides, the CDR3 is TGTGCCAGCACTTTTAGGTCAGGGGCCTCCTACGAGCAGTACTTC.

V and J are TRBV19 and TRBJ1-1, with D perhaps TRBD1 (6 bases). The CDR3 has 13 residues. The ends were cut back, 6 bases at V and 4 bases at J, with 12 bases in the middle. The germline V gene encodes CDR1 LNHDA and CDR2 SQIVND (reference sequence). The CDR3 DNA sequence: TGTGCCAGTAGATCTCAGGGGATCACTGAAGCTTTCTTT. It encodes CASRSQGITEAFF.

This clonotype was picked up many times. Here the CDR3 DNA reads TGTGCCAGCAGCTTAGGCCAGACAACCCAGCATTTT. Protein: CASSLGQTTQHF. The chain uses TRBV13 and TRBJ1-5; no clear D. The germline CDR1 and CDR2 sequences are PRHDT and FYEKMQ (reference sequence). The CDR3 is 12 amino acids. The V end lost 0 bases, the J end lost 11 bases, and 8 bases lay between the germline ends.

This chain uses TRBV10-1 with TRBJ2-3, with 16 positions matching TRBD2. Germline V lookup: CDR1 WNHNN, CDR2 SYGVQD (reference sequence). CDR3 length: 16 residues. The V and J ends lost 6 bases and 4 bases, in that order; junction bases with no gene match: 4. This chain's CDR3 is CASSGTSGGASDTQYF. In DNA form, the CDR3 reads TGCGCCAGCAGCGGGACTAGCGGGGGGGCCTCAGATACGCAGTATTTT.

This clonotype has a handful of counts. The V gene is TRBV11-3, the J gene TRBJ2-5; unclear D gene. Germline assignment: CDR1 SGHNT and CDR2 YENEEA. V lost 4 bases to trimming and J lost 5 bases, with 5 bases between them. This CDR3 spans 11 amino acids. The CDR3 loop reads CASSSMETQYF. The CDR3 nucleotides read TGTGCCAGCAGCTCGATGGAGACCCAGTACTTC.

This clonotype has more than one count but fewer than ten. A much larger clone differs from this one at a single base, so this may be a read error. The CDR3 here is CASRLQGAHNEQFF. The DNA of the CDR3 is TGTGCCAGCAGACTACAGGGGGCCCACAATGAGCAGTTCTTC. This chain connects TRBV2 to TRBJ2-1; 9 bases fit TRBD1. The germline gives CDR1 SNHLY, CDR2 FYNNEI. The CDR3 spans 14 residues. V was clipped by 6 bases and J by 5 bases; unmatched bases: 5.

This clonotype was recorded at least ten times. The rearrangement links TRBV2 to TRBJ2-7, with a weak D call TRBD1 (6 bases). CDR3 size: 15 residues. Germline CDR1 SNHLY, CDR2 FYNNEI. The V end was cut by 1 base, the J end by 5 bases, with 15 bases between. The CDR3 DNA is TGTGCCAGCAGTGAAGAGCAGGGACACGCGGACGAGCAGTACTTC. It translates to CASSEEQGHADEQYF.

Many counts were recorded for this clonotype. This chain joins TRBV30 and TRBJ1-5; 7 nucleotides line up with TRBD1. CDR3 length equals 13 residues. J gave up 4 bases and V 2 bases, and 2 bases lay outside the gene matches. Germline V lookup: CDR1 GTSNPN, CDR2 SVGIG (reference sequence). For the CDR3, the DNA is TGTGCCTGGAGTATACAGGGGAATCAGCCCCAGCATTTT. Its translation is CAWSIQGNQPQHF.

This clonotype appeared a few times. The chain's CDR3 is CSATVGQFNQPQHF. CDR3 sequence (DNA): TGCAGTGCGACCGTTGGGCAATTCAATCAGCCCCAGCATTTT. The rearrangement joins TRBV20-1 to TRBJ1-5; D remains unclear. The length of the CDR3 is 14 residues. With 6 bases removed from V and 3 bases from J, the gap between germline ends came to 15 bases. Germline V gene lookup returns CDR1 DFQATT and CDR2 SNEGSKA (reference sequence).

This clonotype was recorded a few times. The chain uses TRBV18 and TRBJ2-1, with 9 bases matching TRBD1. Germline V lookup: CDR1 KGHSH, CDR2 LQKENI. The CDR3 length is 14 residues. The V and J ends lost 6 bases and 6 bases, in that order; junction bases with no gene match: 6. In DNA, the CDR3 is TGTGCCAGCTCCCGGCGGGACAGGGTCAATGAGCAGTTCTTC. Its protein product is CASSRRDRVNEQFF.

CDR3: CASSFESGNTIYF. CDR3 coding DNA: TGTGCCAGCAGCTTCGAGAGTGGAAACACCATATATTTT. The chain combines TRBV5-4 with TRBJ1-3, with no clear D. The CDR3 totals 13 residues. Germline lookup yields CDR1 SGHNT and CDR2 YYREEE (reference sequence). V was pared by 2 bases and J by 3 bases, with 6 bases between.

This clonotype was counted between two and nine times. The rearrangement uses TRBV3-1 and TRBJ2-3; D call uncertain. Germline assignment: CDR1 LGHDT and CDR2 YNNKEL (reference sequence). Trimming took off 2 bases at V and 6 bases at J, with 9 bases between the two ends. The CDR3 totals 13 residues. Written as DNA, the CDR3 is TGTGCCAGCAGCCAAACCCTAAGGGATACGCAGTATTTT. It translates to CASSQTLRDTQYF.

A note on this clonotype: It may be a read error: a sequence one base away is much more abundant. The chain links TRBV20-1 to TRBJ2-3, with D possibly matching TRBD1 (5 bases). The J call is in doubt because the DNA end fits TRBJ2-1 better. The CDR3 has 14 amino acids. The germline CDR1 and CDR2 sequences are DFQATT and SNEGSKA (reference sequence). CDR3 region: CSARDQGSSYEQFF. The DNA of the CDR3 is TGCAGTGCTAGAGATCAGGGCAGCTCCTACGAGCAGTTCTTC.

This clonotype was seen a few times. The chain combines TRBV18 with TRBJ1-1, with 8 bases fitting TRBD1. V was clipped by 6 bases and J by 0 bases; unmatched bases: 9. The CDR3 is made up of 16 amino acids. Per the germline V gene, CDR1 is KGHSH and CDR2 is LQKENI. The CDR3 protein is CASSSRGRRMNTEAFF. The CDR3 nucleotides read TGTGCCAGCTCTTCCAGGGGGCGGAGGATGAACACTGAAGCTTTCTTT.

This clonotype was recorded many times. J is TRBJ2-2 and V is TRBV24-1; TRBD2 might be the D (5 bases). The germline V gene has CDR1 KGHDR and CDR2 SFDVKD. The CDR3 has 14 residues. V was trimmed by 7 bases and J by 4 bases, leaving 12 bases between them. CDR3 sequence: CATSRLGSTGELFF. In DNA, the CDR3 is TGTGCCACCAGCCGCCTGGGGAGCACCGGGGAGCTGTTTTTT.